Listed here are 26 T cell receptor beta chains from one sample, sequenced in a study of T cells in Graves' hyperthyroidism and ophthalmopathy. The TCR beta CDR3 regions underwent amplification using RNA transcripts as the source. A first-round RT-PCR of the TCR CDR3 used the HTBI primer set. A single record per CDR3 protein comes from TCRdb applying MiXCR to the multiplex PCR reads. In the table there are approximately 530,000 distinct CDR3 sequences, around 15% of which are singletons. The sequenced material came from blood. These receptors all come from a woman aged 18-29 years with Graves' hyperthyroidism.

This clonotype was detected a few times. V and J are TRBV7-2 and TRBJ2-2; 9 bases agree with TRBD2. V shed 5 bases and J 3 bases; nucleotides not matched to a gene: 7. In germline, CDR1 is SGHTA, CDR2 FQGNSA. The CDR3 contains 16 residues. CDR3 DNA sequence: TGTGCCAGCAGCACGGGCGGCGGGGGGGACACCGGGGAGCTGTTTTTT. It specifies CASSTGGGGDTGELFF.

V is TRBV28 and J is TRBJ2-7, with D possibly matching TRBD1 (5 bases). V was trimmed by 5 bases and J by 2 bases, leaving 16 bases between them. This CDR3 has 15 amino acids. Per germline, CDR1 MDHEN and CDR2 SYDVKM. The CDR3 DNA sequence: TGTGCCAGCAGTCCTTGGACACCCTACGCCTACGAGCAGTACTTC. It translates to CASSPWTPYAYEQYF. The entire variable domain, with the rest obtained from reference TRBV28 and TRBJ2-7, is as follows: DVKVTQSSRYLVKRTGEKVFLECVQDMDHENMFWYRQDPGLGLRLIYFSYDVKMKEKGDIPEGYSVSREKKERFSLILESASTNQTSMYLCASSPWTPYAYEQYFGPGTRLTVT.

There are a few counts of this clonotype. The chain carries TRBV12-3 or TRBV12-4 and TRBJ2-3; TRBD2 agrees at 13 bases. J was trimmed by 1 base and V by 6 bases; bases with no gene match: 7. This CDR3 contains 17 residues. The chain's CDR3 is CASSPTSGGAGTDTQYF. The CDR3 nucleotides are TGTGCCAGCAGCCCCACTAGCGGGGGGGCAGGCACAGATACGCAGTATTTT.

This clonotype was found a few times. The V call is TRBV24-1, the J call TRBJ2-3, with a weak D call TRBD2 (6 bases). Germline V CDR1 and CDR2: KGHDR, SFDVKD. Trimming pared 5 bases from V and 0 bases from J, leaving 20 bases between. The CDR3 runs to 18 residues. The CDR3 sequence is CATSAPMGRRASTDTQYF. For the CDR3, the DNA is TGTGCCACCAGTGCTCCGATGGGGAGGAGGGCTAGCACAGATACGCAGTATTTT.

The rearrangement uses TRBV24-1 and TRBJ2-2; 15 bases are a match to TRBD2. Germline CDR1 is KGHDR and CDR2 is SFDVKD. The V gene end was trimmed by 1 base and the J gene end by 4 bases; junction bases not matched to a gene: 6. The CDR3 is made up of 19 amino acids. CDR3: CATSDFTGLAGGLTGELFF. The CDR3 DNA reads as TGTGCCACCAGTGATTTTACCGGACTAGCGGGAGGGCTCACCGGGGAGCTGTTTTTT.

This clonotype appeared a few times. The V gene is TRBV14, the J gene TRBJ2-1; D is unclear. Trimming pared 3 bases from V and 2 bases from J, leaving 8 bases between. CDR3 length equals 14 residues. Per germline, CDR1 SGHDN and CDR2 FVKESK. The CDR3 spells CASSQMQAYNEQFF. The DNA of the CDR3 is TGTGCCAGCAGCCAGATGCAGGCCTACAATGAGCAGTTCTTC.

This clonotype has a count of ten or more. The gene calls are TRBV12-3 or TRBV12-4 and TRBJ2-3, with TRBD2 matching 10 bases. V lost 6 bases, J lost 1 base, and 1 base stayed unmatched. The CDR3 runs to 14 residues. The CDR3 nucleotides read TGTGCCAGCAGAACTAGCGGGGGCACAGATACGCAGTATTTT. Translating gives CASRTSGGTDTQYF.

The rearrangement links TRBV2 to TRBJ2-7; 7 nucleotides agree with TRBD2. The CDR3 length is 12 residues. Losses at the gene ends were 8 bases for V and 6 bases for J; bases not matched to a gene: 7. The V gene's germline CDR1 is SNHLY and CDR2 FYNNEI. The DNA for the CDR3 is TGTGCCAGCTTGGCGGGGGTGCGCGAGCAGTACTTC. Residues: CASLAGVREQYF.

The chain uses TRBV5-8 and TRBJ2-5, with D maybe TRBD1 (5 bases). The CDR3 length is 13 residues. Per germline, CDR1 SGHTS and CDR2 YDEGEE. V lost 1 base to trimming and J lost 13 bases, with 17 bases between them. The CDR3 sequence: CASSLSVRDTLYF. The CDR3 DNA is TGTGCCAGCAGCTTGAGCGTCAGGGATACTTTGTACTTC.

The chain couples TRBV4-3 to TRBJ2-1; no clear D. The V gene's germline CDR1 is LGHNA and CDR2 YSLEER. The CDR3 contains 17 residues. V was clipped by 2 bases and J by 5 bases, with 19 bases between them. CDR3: CASSQSIWGGIHNEQFF. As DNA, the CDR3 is TGCGCCAGCAGCCAATCCATCTGGGGTGGTATCCACAATGAGCAGTTCTTC.

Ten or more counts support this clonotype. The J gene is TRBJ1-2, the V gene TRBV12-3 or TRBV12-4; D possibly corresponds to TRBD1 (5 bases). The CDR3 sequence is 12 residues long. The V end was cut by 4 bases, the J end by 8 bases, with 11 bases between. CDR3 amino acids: CASSYTGYGYTF. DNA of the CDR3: TGTGCCAGCAGTTATACAGGATACGGCTACACCTTC.

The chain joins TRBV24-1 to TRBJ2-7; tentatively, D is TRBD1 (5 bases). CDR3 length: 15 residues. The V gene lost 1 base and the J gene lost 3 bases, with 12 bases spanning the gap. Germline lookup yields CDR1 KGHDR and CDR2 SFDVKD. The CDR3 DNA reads TGTGCCACCAGTGATTTTGGGGCCGCTGGCTACGAGCAGTACTTC. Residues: CATSDFGAAGYEQYF.

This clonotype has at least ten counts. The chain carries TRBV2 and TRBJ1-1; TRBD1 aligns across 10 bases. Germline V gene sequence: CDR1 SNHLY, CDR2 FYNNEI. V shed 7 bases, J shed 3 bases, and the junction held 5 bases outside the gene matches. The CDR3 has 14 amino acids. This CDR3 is CASTSGQGDTEAFF. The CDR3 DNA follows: TGTGCCAGCACCTCCGGACAGGGGGACACTGAAGCTTTCTTT.

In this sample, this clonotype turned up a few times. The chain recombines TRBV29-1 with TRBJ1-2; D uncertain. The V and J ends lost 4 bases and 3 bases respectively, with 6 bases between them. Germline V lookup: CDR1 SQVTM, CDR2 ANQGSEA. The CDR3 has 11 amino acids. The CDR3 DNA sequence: TGCAGCGTTGGGGCTGACTATGGCTACACCTTC. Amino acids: CSVGADYGYTF.

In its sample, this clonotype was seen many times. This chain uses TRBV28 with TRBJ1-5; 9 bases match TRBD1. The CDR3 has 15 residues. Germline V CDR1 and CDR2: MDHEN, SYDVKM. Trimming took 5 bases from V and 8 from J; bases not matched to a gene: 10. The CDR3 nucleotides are TGTGCCAGCAGTAACCAACAGGGGGCTTATGAGCCCCAGCATTTT. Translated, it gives CASSNQQGAYEPQHF.

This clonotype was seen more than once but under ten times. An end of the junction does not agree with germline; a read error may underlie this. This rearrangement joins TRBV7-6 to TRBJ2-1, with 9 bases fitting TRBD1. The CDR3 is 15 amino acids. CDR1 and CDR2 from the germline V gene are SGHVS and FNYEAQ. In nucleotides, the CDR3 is TGTGCCAGCAACTTAGGGACAGGGAGGAGTGATGAGCAGTTCTTC. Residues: CASNLGTGRSDEQFF.

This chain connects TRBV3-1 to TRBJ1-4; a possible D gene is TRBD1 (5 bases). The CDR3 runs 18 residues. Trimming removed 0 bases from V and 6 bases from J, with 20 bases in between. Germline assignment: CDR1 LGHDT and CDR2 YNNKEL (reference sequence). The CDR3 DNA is TGTGCCAGCAGCCAAGATATGGGGGTTCCTAAGGGTTATGAAAAACTGTTTTTT. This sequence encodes CASSQDMGVPKGYEKLFF.

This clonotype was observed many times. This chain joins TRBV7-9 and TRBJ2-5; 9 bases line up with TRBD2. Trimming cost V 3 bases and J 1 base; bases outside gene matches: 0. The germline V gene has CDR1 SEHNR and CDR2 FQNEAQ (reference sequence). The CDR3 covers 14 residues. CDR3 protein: CASSLTSGQETQYF. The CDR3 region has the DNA TGTGCCAGCAGCTTGACTAGCGGCCAAGAGACCCAGTACTTC.

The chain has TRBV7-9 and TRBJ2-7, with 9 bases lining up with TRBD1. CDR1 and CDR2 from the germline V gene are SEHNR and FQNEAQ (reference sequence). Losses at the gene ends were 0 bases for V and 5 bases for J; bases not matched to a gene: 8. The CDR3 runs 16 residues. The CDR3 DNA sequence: TGTGCCAGCAGCTTAGCCCCCGGGGGACAGGGCAACGAGCAGTACTTC. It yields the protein CASSLAPGGQGNEQYF.

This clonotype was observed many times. In DNA, the CDR3 is TGTGCCAGCAGCTTACCTGGGGGAAGCAATCAGCCCCAGCATTTT. Translation gives CASSLPGGSNQPQHF. The chain recombines TRBV14 with TRBJ1-5, with D possibly matching TRBD1 (5 bases). This CDR3 contains 15 residues. The V gene's germline CDR1 is SGHDN and CDR2 FVKESK. Between the trimmed V and J ends, which lost 5 bases and 1 base, there was a span of 12 bases.

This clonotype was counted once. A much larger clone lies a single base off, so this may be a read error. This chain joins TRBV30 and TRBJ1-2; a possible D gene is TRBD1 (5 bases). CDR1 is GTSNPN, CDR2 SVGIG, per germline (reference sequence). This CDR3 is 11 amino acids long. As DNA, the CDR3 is TGTGCCAGGAGGGGACGCTATGGCTACACCTTC. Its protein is CARRGRYGYTF.

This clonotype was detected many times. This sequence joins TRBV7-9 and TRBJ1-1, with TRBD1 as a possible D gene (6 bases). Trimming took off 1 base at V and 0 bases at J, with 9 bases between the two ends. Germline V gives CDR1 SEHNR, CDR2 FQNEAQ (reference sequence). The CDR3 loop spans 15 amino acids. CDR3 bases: TGTGCCAGCAGCTTAGGGGGGCGCGTGAACACTGAAGCTTTCTTT. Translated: CASSLGGRVNTEAFF.

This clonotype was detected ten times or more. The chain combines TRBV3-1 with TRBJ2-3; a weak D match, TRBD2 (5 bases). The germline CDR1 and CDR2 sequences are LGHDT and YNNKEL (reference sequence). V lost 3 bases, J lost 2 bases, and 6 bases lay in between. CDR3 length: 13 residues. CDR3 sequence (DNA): TGTGCCAGCAGCCAGAGGGCCACAGATACGCAGTATTTT. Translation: CASSQRATDTQYF.

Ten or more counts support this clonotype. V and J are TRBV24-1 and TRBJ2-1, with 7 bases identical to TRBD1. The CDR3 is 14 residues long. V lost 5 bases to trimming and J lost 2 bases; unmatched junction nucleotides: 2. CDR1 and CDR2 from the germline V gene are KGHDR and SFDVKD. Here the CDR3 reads CATSAGTAYNEQFF. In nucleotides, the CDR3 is TGTGCCACCAGTGCCGGGACAGCCTACAATGAGCAGTTCTTC.

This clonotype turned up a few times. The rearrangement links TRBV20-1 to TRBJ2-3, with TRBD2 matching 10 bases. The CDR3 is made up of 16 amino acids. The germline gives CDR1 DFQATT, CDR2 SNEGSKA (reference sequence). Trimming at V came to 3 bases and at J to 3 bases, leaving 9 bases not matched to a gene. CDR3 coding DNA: TGCAGTGCTAGTAAGGGGCTAGCGGGGGTGACAGATACGCAGTATTTT. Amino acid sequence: CSASKGLAGVTDTQYF.

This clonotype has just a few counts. For the CDR3, the DNA is TGCAGTGCTAGACCACTCGGGGGGGGCTTAGGTGGCACAGATACGCAGTATTTT. This encodes CSARPLGGGLGGTDTQYF. J is TRBJ2-3 and V is TRBV20-1, with TRBD2 identical over 8 bases. The germline V gene has CDR1 DFQATT and CDR2 SNEGSKA (reference sequence). The junction had 14 bases not matched to a gene; V was cut back by 2 bases and J by 1 base. The CDR3 spans 18 residues.